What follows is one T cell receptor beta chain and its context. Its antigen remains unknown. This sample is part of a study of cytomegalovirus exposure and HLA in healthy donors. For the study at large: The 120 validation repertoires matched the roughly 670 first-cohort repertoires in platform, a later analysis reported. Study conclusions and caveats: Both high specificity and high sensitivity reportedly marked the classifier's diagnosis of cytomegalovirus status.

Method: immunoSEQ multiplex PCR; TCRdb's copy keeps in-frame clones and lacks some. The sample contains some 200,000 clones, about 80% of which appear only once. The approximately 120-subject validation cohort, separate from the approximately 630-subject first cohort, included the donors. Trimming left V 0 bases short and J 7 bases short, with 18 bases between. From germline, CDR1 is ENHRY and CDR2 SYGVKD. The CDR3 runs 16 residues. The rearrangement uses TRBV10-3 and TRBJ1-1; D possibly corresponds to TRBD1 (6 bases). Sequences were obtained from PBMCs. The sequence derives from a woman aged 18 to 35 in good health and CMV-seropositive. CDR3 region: CAISESITPTGSEAFF. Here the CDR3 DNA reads TGTGCCATCAGTGAGTCGATAACTCCCACAGGGAGTGAAGCTTTCTTT.